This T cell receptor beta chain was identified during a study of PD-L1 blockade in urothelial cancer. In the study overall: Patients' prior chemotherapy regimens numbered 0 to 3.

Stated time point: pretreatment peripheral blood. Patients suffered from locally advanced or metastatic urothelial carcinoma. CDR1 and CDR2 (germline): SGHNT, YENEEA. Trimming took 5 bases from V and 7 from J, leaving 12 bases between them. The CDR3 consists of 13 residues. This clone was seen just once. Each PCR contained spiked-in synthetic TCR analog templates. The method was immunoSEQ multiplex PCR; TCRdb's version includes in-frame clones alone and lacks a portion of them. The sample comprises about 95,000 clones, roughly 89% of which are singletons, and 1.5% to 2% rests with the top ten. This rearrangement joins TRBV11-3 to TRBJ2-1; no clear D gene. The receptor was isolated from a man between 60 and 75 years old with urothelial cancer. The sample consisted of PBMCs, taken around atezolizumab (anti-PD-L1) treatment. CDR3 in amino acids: CASSLNQVNEQFF. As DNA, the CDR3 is TGTGCCAGCAGCCTAAACCAGGTGAATGAGCAGTTCTTC.